This T cell receptor beta chain was sequenced during a study of blood T cells in healthy people across ages. A few counts support this clonotype. The V end lost 5 bases, the J end lost 4 bases, and 9 bases lay between the germline ends. The CDR3 covers 13 residues. CDR1 is SGHTA, CDR2 FQGTGA, per germline. The authors ran a second PCR of roughly 6 to 12 cycles using a sample-barcoded 5' primer and a J-beta primer mix. In TCRdb, the 5' RACE reads were re-called with MiXCR into one record per CDR3 protein. The profile covers hundreds of thousands of distinct CDR3 sequences, with around 24% appearing a single time and 3% taken by the ten largest. The sample also formed part of further work on T cells of mothers and their children.

The rearrangement joins TRBV7-3 to TRBJ2-1; no reliable D call. The TCR sequence derives from a boy between 10 and 17 years old in good health. Sequencing was carried out using blood. This CDR3 reads CASSTDTYNEQFF. As DNA, the CDR3 is TGTGCCAGCAGCACAGACACGTACAATGAGCAGTTCTTC.